This T cell receptor (beta chain) was sequenced in a study of blood T cell repertoires in COVID-19. Study information: From T cells, B-cell-depleted T cells, or PBMCs came the material, which was cDNA or gDNA.

The data were produced by immunoSEQ multiplex PCR, yet TCRdb's version contains in-frame clones alone and is incomplete. The sample consists of around 380,000 clones, around 87% of them appearing once. Recovery among Cohort 3 donors was established by two negative PCRs, clearance, or symptom resolution. This clonotype was obtained from a man aged 25 to 45 who had recovered from COVID-19. The material sequenced was PBMCs or T cells enriched from blood (not recorded which).

CDR3 sequence reads: CASSLTGAGGYTF. As DNA, the CDR3 is TGTGCCAGCAGTCTAACAGGGGCCGGTGGCTACACCTTC. The chain carries TRBV27 and TRBJ1-2, with 7 nucleotides matching TRBD1. The CDR3 loop spans 13 amino acids. Germline trimming cut 5 bases from V and 7 bases from J; bases unmatched to any gene: 7. From germline, CDR1 is MNHEY and CDR2 SMNVEV (reference sequence).